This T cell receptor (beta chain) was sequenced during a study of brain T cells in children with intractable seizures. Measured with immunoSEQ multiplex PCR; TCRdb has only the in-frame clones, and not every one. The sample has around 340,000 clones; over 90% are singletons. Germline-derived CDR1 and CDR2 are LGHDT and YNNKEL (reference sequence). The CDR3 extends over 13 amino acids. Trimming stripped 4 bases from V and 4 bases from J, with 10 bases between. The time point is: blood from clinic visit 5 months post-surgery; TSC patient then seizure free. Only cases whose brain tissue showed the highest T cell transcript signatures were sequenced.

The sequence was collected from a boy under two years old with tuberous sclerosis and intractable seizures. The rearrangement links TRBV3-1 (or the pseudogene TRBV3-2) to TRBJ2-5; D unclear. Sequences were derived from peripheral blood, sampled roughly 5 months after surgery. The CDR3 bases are TGTGCCAGCAGCCTCAGAGGACGAGAGACCCAGTACTTC. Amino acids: CASSLRGRETQYF.